These T cell receptor beta chains were read from a single sample in a study of graft-versus-host responses after intestinal transplantation. Data came from immunoSEQ multiplex PCR; TCRdb stores just in-frame clones and leaves some out. Here the sample spans roughly 85,000 clones, around 90% being singletons. Their antigens are not known. Sample: unstimulated CD8+ T cells sorted from spleen or lymph node cells, taken before transplant. These receptors originate from a human donor who was the organ donor for an intestinal transplant. Each CDR3 is given with its conserved first and last residue. The D gene is left open where the match is weak. Clone size appears in some rows only: once, few, many, or a class for an expanded clone.

cdr3_aa cdr3_nt j_call d_call v_call clone_size
CASSVEVVSGVSYNEQFF TGTGCCAGCAGCGTAGAGGTAGTGAGCGGAGTCTCCTACAATGAGCAGTTCTTC TRBJ2-1 NA TRBV9 once
CASSIAGTEAFF TGTGCCAGTAGTATAGCCGGTACTGAAGCTTTCTTT TRBJ1-1 NA TRBV19 NA
CASSVGQGETLHF TGTGCCAGCAGCGTAGGACAGGGCGAAACCCTCCACTTT TRBJ1-6 TRBD1 TRBV7-3 NA
CASSPDSGGEDTQYF TGCGCCAGCAGCCCGGACTCAGGGGGCGAAGATACGCAGTATTTT TRBJ2-3 TRBD1 TRBV5-1 NA
CASSLRTDYLAEAFF TGTGCCAGCAGCTTAAGGACAGATTATCTTGCTGAAGCTTTCTTT TRBJ1-1 NA TRBV11-2 NA
CASSFGSPQAYNEQFF TGCGCCAGCAGCTTTGGGAGCCCCCAGGCCTACAATGAGCAGTTCTTC TRBJ2-1 NA TRBV5-1 NA
CASSQGLLDNSYEQYF TGCGCCAGCAGCCAAGGGTTATTGGACAACTCCTACGAGCAGTACTTC TRBJ2-7 NA TRBV4-1 NA
CASSPTGAEYNEQFF TGTGCCAGCAGTCCCACGGGAGCGGAATACAATGAGCAGTTCTTC TRBJ2-1 NA TRBV27 NA
CASSIQLAGIYEQYF TGTGCCAGTAGTATCCAGCTAGCGGGCATCTACGAGCAGTACTTC TRBJ2-7 TRBD2 TRBV19 NA
CASSSGVGAYEQYF TGTGCCAGCAGCTCAGGGGTCGGAGCCTACGAGCAGTACTTC TRBJ2-7 NA TRBV9 NA
CASSYSDGFGCYTF TGTGCCAGCAGTTACTCGGACGGCTTCGGTTGCTACACCTTC TRBJ1-2 NA TRBV6-5 once
CASSIVVDTHYEQYF TGTGCCAGTAGTATAGTAGTAGACACCCACTACGAGCAGTACTTC TRBJ2-7 NA TRBV19 NA
CASSPTSGVTDTQYF TGTGCCAGCTCACCAACTAGCGGGGTCACAGATACGCAGTATTTT TRBJ2-3 TRBD2 TRBV18 once
CASSYSGGETQYF TGTGCCAGCAGTTACTCGGGGGGTGAGACCCAGTACTTC TRBJ2-5 NA TRBV6-5 NA